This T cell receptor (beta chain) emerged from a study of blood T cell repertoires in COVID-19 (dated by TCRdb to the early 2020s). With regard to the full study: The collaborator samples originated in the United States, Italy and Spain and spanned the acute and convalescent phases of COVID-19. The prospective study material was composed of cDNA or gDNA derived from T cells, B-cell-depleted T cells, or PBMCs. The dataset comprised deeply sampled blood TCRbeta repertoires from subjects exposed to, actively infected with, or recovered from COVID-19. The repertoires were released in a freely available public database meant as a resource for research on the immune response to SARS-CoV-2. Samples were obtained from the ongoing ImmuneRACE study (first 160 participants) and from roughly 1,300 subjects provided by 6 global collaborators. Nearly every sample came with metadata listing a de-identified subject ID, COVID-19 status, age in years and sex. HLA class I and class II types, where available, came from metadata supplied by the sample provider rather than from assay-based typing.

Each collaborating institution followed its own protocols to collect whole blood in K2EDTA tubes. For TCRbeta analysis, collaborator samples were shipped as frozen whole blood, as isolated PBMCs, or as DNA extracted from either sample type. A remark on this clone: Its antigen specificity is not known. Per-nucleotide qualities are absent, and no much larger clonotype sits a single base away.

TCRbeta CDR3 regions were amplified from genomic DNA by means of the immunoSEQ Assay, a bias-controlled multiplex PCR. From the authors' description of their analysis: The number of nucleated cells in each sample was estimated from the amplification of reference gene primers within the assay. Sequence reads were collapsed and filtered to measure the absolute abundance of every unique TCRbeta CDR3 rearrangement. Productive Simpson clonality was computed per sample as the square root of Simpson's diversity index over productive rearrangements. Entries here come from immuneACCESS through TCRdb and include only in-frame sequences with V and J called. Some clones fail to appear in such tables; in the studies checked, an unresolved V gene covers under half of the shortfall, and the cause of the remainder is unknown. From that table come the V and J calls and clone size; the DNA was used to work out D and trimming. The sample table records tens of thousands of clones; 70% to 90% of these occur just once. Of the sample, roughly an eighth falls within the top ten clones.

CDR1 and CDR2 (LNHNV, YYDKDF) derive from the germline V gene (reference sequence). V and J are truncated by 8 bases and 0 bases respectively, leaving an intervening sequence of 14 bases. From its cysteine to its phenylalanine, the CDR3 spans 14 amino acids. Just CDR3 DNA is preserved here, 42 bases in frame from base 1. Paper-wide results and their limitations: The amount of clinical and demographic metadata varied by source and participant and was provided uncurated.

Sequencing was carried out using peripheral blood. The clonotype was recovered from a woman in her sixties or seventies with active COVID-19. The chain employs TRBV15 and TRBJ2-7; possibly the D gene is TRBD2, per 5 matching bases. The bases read TGTGCCACCCGCGAAGGGAGAAGCTCCTACGAGCAGTACTTC. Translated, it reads CATREGRSSYEQYF.